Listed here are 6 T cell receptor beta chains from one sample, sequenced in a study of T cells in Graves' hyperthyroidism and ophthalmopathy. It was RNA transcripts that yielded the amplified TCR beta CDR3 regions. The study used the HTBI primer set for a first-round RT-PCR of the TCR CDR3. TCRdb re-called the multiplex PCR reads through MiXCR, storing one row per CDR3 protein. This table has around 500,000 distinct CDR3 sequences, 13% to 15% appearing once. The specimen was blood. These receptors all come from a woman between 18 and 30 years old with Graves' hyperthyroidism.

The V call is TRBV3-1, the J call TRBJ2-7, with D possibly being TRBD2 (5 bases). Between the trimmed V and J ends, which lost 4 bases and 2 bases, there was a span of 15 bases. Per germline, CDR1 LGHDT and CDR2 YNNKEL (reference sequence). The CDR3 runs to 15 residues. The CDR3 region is CASSPAGVRPYEQYV. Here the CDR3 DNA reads TGTGCCAGCAGCCCGGCCGGGGTTAGACCCTACGAGCAGTACGTC.

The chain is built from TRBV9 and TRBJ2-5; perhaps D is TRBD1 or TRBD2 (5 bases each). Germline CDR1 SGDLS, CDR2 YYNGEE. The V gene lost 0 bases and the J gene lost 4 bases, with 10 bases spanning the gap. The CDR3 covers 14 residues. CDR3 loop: CASSVGGIGETQYF. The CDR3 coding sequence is TGTGCCAGCAGCGTAGGGGGGATCGGAGAGACCCAGTACTTC.

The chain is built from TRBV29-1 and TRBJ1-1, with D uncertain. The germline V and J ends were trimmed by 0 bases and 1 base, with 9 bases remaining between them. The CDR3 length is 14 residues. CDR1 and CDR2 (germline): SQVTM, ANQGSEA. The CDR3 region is CSVEEKIWNTEAFF. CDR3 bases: TGCAGCGTTGAAGAAAAGATCTGGAACACTGAAGCTTTCTTT.

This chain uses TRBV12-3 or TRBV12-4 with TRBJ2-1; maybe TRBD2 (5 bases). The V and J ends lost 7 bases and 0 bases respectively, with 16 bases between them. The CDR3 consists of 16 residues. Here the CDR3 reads CASTPLDFSSYNEQFF. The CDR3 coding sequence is TGTGCCAGCACCCCGCTGGACTTTAGCTCCTACAATGAGCAGTTCTTC.

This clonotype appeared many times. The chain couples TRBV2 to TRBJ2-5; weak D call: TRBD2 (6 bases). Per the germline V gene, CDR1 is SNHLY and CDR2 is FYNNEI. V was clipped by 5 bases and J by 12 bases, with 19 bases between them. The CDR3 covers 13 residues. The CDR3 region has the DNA TGTGCCAGCAGTTCAGAGACTAGGGGTCGTAAGTACTTC. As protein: CASSSETRGRKYF.

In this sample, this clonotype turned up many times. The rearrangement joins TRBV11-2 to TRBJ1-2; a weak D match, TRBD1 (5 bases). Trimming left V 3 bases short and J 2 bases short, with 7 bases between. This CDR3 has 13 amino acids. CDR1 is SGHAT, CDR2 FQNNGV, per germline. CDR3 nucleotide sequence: TGTGCCAGCAGCTTGGGACGGAACTATGGCTACACCTTC. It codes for CASSLGRNYGYTF.